These 13 T cell receptor beta chains share one sample of origin, sequenced in a study of blood T cell repertoires in COVID-19. Measured with immunoSEQ multiplex PCR; TCRdb has only the in-frame clones, and not every one. In the table there are 150,000 or so clones, almost 85% of which are singletons. The sample taken for sequencing was peripheral blood. These receptors were collected from an elderly woman with acute or convalescent COVID-19.

Turning to this clone: The conserved phenylalanine or tryptophan normally closing the CDR3 is absent here, so this likely arose from a read error. The DNA is left out, because the CDR3 cannot be placed on it with certainty; the CDR3 is given as TCRdb lists it. V gene TRBV2 combines with J gene TRBJ2-3; the listed D gene, TRBD2, was not tested against the DNA. The CDR3 is 10 residues long, counting both termini. CDR1 is SNHLY, CDR2 FYNNEI, per germline. CDR3 sequence reads: CASSGTRAEL.

For this clone: One junction end does not reproduce the germline sequence, and a read error may be involved. The chain employs TRBV4-1 and TRBJ2-1; 7 bases align to TRBD2. Germline assignment: CDR1 MGHRA and CDR2 YSYEKL. The CDR3 runs 16 residues. CDR3 sequence (DNA): TGCGCCAGCAGCCAAGGGGAGGGAGTCTCCTACCATGAGCAGTTCTTC. Translating gives CASSQGEGVSYHEQFF.

The chain combines TRBV10-2 with TRBJ1-5; D is unresolved. The CDR3 spans 15 residues. V was cut by 3 bases and J by 7 bases, with 16 bases left in between. Germline V CDR1 and CDR2: WSHSY, SAAADI. This CDR3 is CASSDRVVGEQPQHF. CDR3 in DNA: TGCGCCAGCAGTGACCGGGTTGTGGGAGAGCAGCCCCAGCATTTT.

This rearrangement joins TRBV6-5 to TRBJ1-2; D call uncertain. V lost 5 bases and J lost 0, with 7 bases in between. Germline lookup yields CDR1 MNHEY and CDR2 SVGAGI. This CDR3 spans 13 amino acids. The CDR3, as DNA: TGTGCCAGCAGTCCTATAACTAACTATGGCTACACCTTC. Translated, it gives CASSPITNYGYTF.

The chain has TRBV3-1 (or the pseudogene TRBV3-2) and TRBJ2-6, with TRBD1 as a possible D gene (5 bases). The germline CDR1 and CDR2 sequences are LGHDT and YNNKEL (reference sequence). CDR3 length: 14 residues. Between the trimmed V and J ends, which lost 6 bases and 3 bases, there was a span of 9 bases. The CDR3, as DNA: TGTGCCAGCAGAGACAGTATTGGGGCCAACGTCCTGACTTTC. Its translation is CASRDSIGANVLTF.

The chain is built from TRBV6-2 or TRBV6-3 and TRBJ1-6, with 11 positions matching TRBD1. The CDR3 has 14 amino acids. The junction had 7 bases not matched to a gene; V was cut back by 6 bases and J by 12 bases. CDR1 is MNHEY, CDR2 SVGEGT, per germline. CDR3: CASSVGTGGKPLHF. DNA of the CDR3: TGTGCCAGCAGCGTCGGGACAGGGGGGAAACCCCTCCACTTT.

Of note for this clone: The same CDR3 arises from other DNA sequences in this sample as well. V usage is TRBV11-2 and J usage is TRBJ1-2; no reliable D call. Trimming took 0 bases from V and 5 from J, leaving 7 bases between them. CDR3 length: 13 amino acids. Germline CDR1 reads SGHAT; CDR2 reads FQNNGV. The CDR3 region has the DNA TGTGCCAGCAGCTTAGACAGTTCGTATGGCTACACCTTC. It encodes CASSLDSSYGYTF. Complete variable domain (other parts from reference TRBV11-2 and TRBJ1-2): EAGVAQSPRYKIIEKRQSVAFWCNPISGHATLYWYQQILGQGPKLLIQFQNNGVVDDSQLPKDRFSAERLKGVDSTLKIQPAKLEDSAVYLCASSLDSSYGYTFGSGTRLTVV.

The rearrangement joins TRBV5-1 to TRBJ2-1, with TRBD2 identical over 7 bases. The V gene end was trimmed by 1 base and the J gene end by 10 bases; junction bases not matched to a gene: 11. The CDR3 totals 15 residues. CDR1 is SGHRS, CDR2 YFSETQ, per germline. The CDR3 DNA follows: TGCGCCAGCAGCTTGTGGGAGGGGCCAGAAGGGGAGCAGTTCTTC. This codes for CASSLWEGPEGEQFF.

The V gene is TRBV7-8, the J gene TRBJ2-1; 11 nucleotides line up with TRBD2. This CDR3 has 17 amino acids. Per the germline V gene, CDR1 is SGHVS and CDR2 is FQNEAQ. J was trimmed by 4 bases and V by 1 base; bases with no gene match: 6. The CDR3 sequence is CASSLGTTSGKYNEQFF. Here the CDR3 DNA reads TGTGCCAGCAGCTTAGGCACGACTAGCGGGAAGTACAATGAGCAGTTCTTC. The entire variable domain, with the rest obtained from reference TRBV7-8 and TRBJ2-1, is as follows: GAGVSQSPRYKVAKRGQDVALRCDPISGHVSLFWYQQALGQGPEFLTYFQNEAQLDKSGLPSDRFFAERPEGSVSTLKIQRTQQEDSAVYLCASSLGTTSGKYNEQFFGPGTRLTVL.

The CDR3 loop is CASSFGTGMGDTQYF. The DNA for the CDR3 is TGTGCCAGCAGCTTTGGGACAGGGATGGGCGATACGCAGTATTTT. The chain uses TRBV7-8 and TRBJ2-3; 9 bases are shared with TRBD1. The trim removed 3 bases at V and 6 bases at J, leaving 7 bases unmatched. This CDR3 spans 15 amino acids. In germline, CDR1 is SGHVS, CDR2 FQNEAQ.

V and J are TRBV19 and TRBJ1-5, with TRBD1 matching 8 bases. Germline loops: CDR1 LNHDA, CDR2 SQIVND (reference sequence). Trimming removed 9 bases from V and 6 bases from J; junction bases left unmatched: 4. This CDR3 has 12 amino acids. The CDR3 region is CASAGGGQPQHF. CDR3 in DNA: TGTGCCAGCGCAGGGGGCGGTCAGCCCCAGCATTTT.

This clone appeared once. This chain connects TRBV5-6 to TRBJ2-5; 9 positions agree with TRBD2. The V segment lost 2 bases and the J segment 3 bases; nucleotides outside the gene matches: 5. The germline gives CDR1 SGHDT, CDR2 YYEEEE. The CDR3 consists of 15 residues. CDR3 protein: CASSLAAGGEETQYF. For the CDR3, the DNA is TGTGCCAGCAGCTTAGCAGCGGGAGGAGAAGAGACCCAGTACTTC.

The CDR3 coding sequence is TGTGCCAGCTCACCACGAGACAGTACGAACACCGGGGAGCTGTTTTTT. This codes for CASSPRDSTNTGELFF. V is TRBV18 and J is TRBJ2-2, with D possibly being TRBD1 (5 bases). V was shortened by 1 base and J by 0 bases, with 9 bases between the two germline ends. CDR1 is KGHSH and CDR2 is LQKENI in the germline V gene. The CDR3 runs 16 residues.